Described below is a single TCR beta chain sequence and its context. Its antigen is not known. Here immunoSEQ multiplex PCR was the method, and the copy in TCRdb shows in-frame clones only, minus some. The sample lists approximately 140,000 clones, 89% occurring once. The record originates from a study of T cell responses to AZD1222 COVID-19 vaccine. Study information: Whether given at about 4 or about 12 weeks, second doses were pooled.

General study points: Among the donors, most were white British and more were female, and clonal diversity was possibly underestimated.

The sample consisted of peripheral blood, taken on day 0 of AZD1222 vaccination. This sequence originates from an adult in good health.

The CDR3 sequence: CASSRDRINQPQHF. The CDR3 DNA follows: TGTGCCAGCAGCCGGGACCGAATCAATCAGCCCCAGCATTTT. The genes are TRBV28 and TRBJ1-5, with a weak D call TRBD1 (5 bases). The germline gives CDR1 MDHEN, CDR2 SYDVKM. Trimming removed 6 bases from V and 3 bases from J, with 12 bases in between. The CDR3 loop spans 14 amino acids.